Presented here are 24 T cell receptor beta chains from one specimen sequenced in a study of OX40 agonist ivuxolimab in advanced cancers. Clones were sequenced by immunoSEQ multiplex PCR, and TCRdb holds only the in-frame ones, with some missing. Among roughly 93,000 clones listed, about 90% were seen once. The sample in question was CD4+ or CD8+ T cells sorted from blood, obtained in a trial of the OX40 agonist ivuxolimab. The receptor set was obtained from an adult with an advanced solid tumor such as melanoma, head and neck, liver or kidney cancer.

This sequence joins TRBV6-5 and TRBJ2-5, with a possible D match to TRBD2 (7 bases). The ends were cut back, 0 bases at V and 5 bases at J, with 13 bases in the middle. CDR1 is MNHEY, CDR2 SVGAGI, per germline. The CDR3 extends over 15 amino acids. The CDR3: CASSYSGGLGETQYF. DNA for the CDR3: TGTGCCAGCAGTTACTCGGGGGGGCTCGGGGAGACCCAGTACTTC.

The chain links TRBV9 to TRBJ1-4; TRBD1 aligns across 7 bases. With V trimmed by 3 bases and J by 3 bases, 5 bases remained unmatched. Germline values: CDR1 SGDLS, CDR2 YYNGEE. The CDR3 runs 15 residues. This CDR3 reads CASSAKGGPNEKLFF. In DNA form, the CDR3 reads TGTGCCAGCAGCGCCAAAGGGGGCCCTAATGAAAAACTGTTTTTT.

The V and J genes are TRBV2 and TRBJ1-1; perhaps TRBD1 as D (5 bases). This CDR3 is 15 amino acids long. V lost 7 bases, J lost 0 bases, and 15 bases lay in between. Germline loops: CDR1 SNHLY, CDR2 FYNNEI. CDR3 nucleotides: TGTGCCAGCACCCTGCTCGGGGGGGTGAACACTGAAGCTTTCTTT. Translation: CASTLLGGVNTEAFF.

The chain uses TRBV4-1 and TRBJ2-1; 9 positions agree with TRBD2. From germline, CDR1 is MGHRA and CDR2 YSYEKL. The CDR3 runs to 14 residues. J was trimmed by 9 bases and V by 3 bases; bases with no gene match: 6. CDR3 in DNA: TGCGCCAGCAGCCAGACTAGCGGAGACGGTGAGCAGTTCTTC. Translated, it gives CASSQTSGDGEQFF.

V and J are TRBV29-1 and TRBJ1-2; 10 bases map to TRBD1. Per germline, CDR1 SQVTM and CDR2 ANQGSEA. The length of the CDR3 is 14 residues. The junction had 4 bases not matched to a gene; V was cut back by 2 bases and J by 4 bases. DNA for the CDR3: TGCAGCGTTGAAACGACAGGGGGCCTCTATGGCTACACCTTC. Translating it yields CSVETTGGLYGYTF.

The chain joins TRBV9 to TRBJ2-1, with 7 bases lining up with TRBD2. V lost 3 bases to trimming and J lost 9 bases; unmatched junction nucleotides: 12. The germline V gene encodes CDR1 SGDLS and CDR2 YYNGEE. This CDR3 contains 15 residues. The CDR3 loop is CASSASPLLASEQFF. In DNA form, the CDR3 reads TGTGCCAGCAGCGCCTCACCCTTACTAGCGTCTGAGCAGTTCTTC.

The chain couples TRBV27 to TRBJ2-1; the match to TRBD2 covers 10 bases. CDR3 size: 18 residues. Germline assignment: CDR1 MNHEY and CDR2 SMNVEV (reference sequence). The V gene end was trimmed by 6 bases and the J gene end by 7 bases; junction bases not matched to a gene: 18. CDR3 in amino acids: CASSSEPSSSGRGNEQFF. The CDR3, as DNA: TGTGCCAGCAGCTCCGAACCGTCGTCGAGCGGGAGGGGGAATGAGCAGTTCTTC.

The chain employs TRBV13 and TRBJ1-5; the match to TRBD1 covers 8 bases. Germline CDR1 PRHDT, CDR2 FYEKMQ (reference sequence). The CDR3 has 15 residues. V gave up 0 bases and J gave up 7 bases; unmatched junction bases: 5. As DNA, the CDR3 is TGTGCCAGCAGCTTAGGGGACAGGGTATCGCAGCCCCAGCATTTT. It codes for CASSLGDRVSQPQHF. The full variable domain, rest sourced from reference TRBV13 and TRBJ1-5, is AAGVIQSPRHLIKEKRETATLKCYPIPRHDTVYWYQQGPGQDPQFLISFYEKMQSDKGSIPDRFSAQQFSDYHSELNMSSLELGDSALYFCASSLGDRVSQPQHFGDGTRLSIL.

This chain connects TRBV5-1 to TRBJ2-2, with D perhaps matching TRBD1 or TRBD2 (7 bases each). V was shortened by 0 bases and J by 2 bases, with 17 bases between the two germline ends. CDR1 is SGHRS, CDR2 YFSETQ, per germline. The CDR3 has 18 residues. As DNA, the CDR3 is TGCGCCAGCAGCTTGGTTGCAGGGGGGGATCCCAACACCGGGGAGCTGTTTTTT. This codes for CASSLVAGGDPNTGELFF.

This clone was counted once. The gene calls are TRBV30 and TRBJ1-4; 11 bases align to TRBD1. This CDR3 is 16 amino acids long. J was trimmed by 9 bases and V by 1 base; bases with no gene match: 10. Germline V lookup: CDR1 GTSNPN, CDR2 SVGIG (reference sequence). CDR3 sequence reads: CAWSAVSGTGGKKLFF. The CDR3 nucleotides are TGTGCCTGGAGTGCGGTTTCCGGGACAGGGGGAAAAAAACTGTTTTTT.

The V and J genes are TRBV7-2 and TRBJ2-1; 7 bases agree with TRBD2. The V and J ends lost 5 bases and 9 bases, in that order; junction bases with no gene match: 4. Germline values: CDR1 SGHTA, CDR2 FQGNSA. This CDR3 is built from 12 residues. The CDR3 loop reads CASSASGGEQFF. The CDR3 nucleotides are TGTGCCAGCAGCGCTTCGGGGGGTGAGCAGTTCTTC.

The chain combines TRBV5-8 with TRBJ1-1, with 7 bases that match TRBD1. V gave up 0 bases and J gave up 0 bases; unmatched junction bases: 2. CDR1 is SGHTS and CDR2 is YDEGEE in the germline V gene. The CDR3 is 15 amino acids. For the CDR3, the DNA is TGTGCCAGCAGCTTGGAAGGGGGCCTGAACACTGAAGCTTTCTTT. The encoded protein is CASSLEGGLNTEAFF.

V and J are TRBV5-4 and TRBJ2-7; D is undetermined. V was shortened by 0 bases and J by 2 bases, with 12 bases between the two germline ends. Germline V gives CDR1 SGHNT, CDR2 YYREEE (reference sequence). The CDR3 is 15 residues long. The DNA for the CDR3 is TGTGCCAGCAGCTTGGACCGGGCCTCCCCCTACGAGCAGTACTTC. This sequence encodes CASSLDRASPYEQYF.

The gene calls are TRBV7-9 and TRBJ2-3; 8 nucleotides agree with TRBD2. The CDR3 loop spans 16 amino acids. Trimming removed 7 bases from V and 1 base from J; junction bases left unmatched: 10. In germline, CDR1 is SEHNR, CDR2 FQNEAQ (reference sequence). CDR3 loop: CASNPASSGRTDTQYF. The CDR3 DNA follows: TGTGCCAGCAATCCAGCCTCTAGCGGGCGCACAGATACGCAGTATTTT. The full variable domain, in which reference TRBV7-9 and TRBJ2-3 provide the parts outside the CDR3, is DTGVSQNPRHKITKRGQNVTFRCDPISEHNRLYWYRQTLGQGPEFLTYFQNEAQLEKSRLLSDRFSAERPKGSFSTLEIQRTEQGDSAMYLCASNPASSGRTDTQYFGPGTRLTVL.

The J gene is TRBJ1-2, the V gene TRBV2; D call uncertain. CDR1 and CDR2 (germline): SNHLY, FYNNEI. The CDR3 extends over 14 amino acids. Trimming took 1 base from V and 4 from J, leaving 10 bases between them. This CDR3 reads CASSEDSIGYGYTF. CDR3 nucleotide sequence: TGTGCCAGCAGTGAAGACAGCATTGGCTATGGCTACACCTTC.

In this sample, this clone turned up a few times. This sequence joins TRBV29-1 and TRBJ2-2; possibly TRBD2 for D (5 bases). The CDR3 has 13 residues. Trimming removed 7 bases at V and 5 bases at J, with 14 bases between. From germline, CDR1 is SQVTM and CDR2 ANQGSEA. CDR3: CSAARVGTGELFF. CDR3 nucleotides: TGCAGCGCCGCGAGGGTTGGAACCGGGGAGCTGTTTTTT.

The rearrangement joins TRBV28 to TRBJ1-2; no firm D call. The CDR3 has 12 residues. V shed 5 bases and J shed 1 base, with 5 bases lying between them. Germline V gene data show CDR1 as MDHEN and CDR2 as SYDVKM. This chain's CDR3 is CASSTVNYGYTF. Written as DNA, the CDR3 is TGTGCCAGCAGTACCGTTAACTATGGCTACACCTTC.

The chain links TRBV15 to TRBJ1-4; 9 nucleotides align to TRBD1. Per germline, CDR1 LNHNV and CDR2 YYDKDF (reference sequence). CDR3 size: 16 residues. V gave up 0 bases and J gave up 5 bases; unmatched junction bases: 4. The CDR3 sequence: CATSRESGTGNEKLFF. Here the CDR3 DNA reads TGTGCCACCAGCAGAGAATCCGGGACAGGGAATGAAAAACTGTTTTTT.

The CDR3 reads CASSPRTGLGGTEAFF. The DNA for the CDR3 is TGTGCCAGCAGCCCTCGGACAGGGTTGGGAGGCACTGAAGCTTTCTTT. The chain carries TRBV5-5 and TRBJ1-1; 8 nucleotides agree with TRBD1. This CDR3 has 16 residues. Germline CDR1 reads SGHKS; CDR2 reads YYEKEE (reference sequence). With V trimmed by 4 bases and J by 4 bases, 12 bases remained unmatched.

The chain uses TRBV28 and TRBJ2-7, with D unclear. The CDR3 loop spans 14 amino acids. Trimming removed 6 bases at V and 3 bases at J, with 15 bases between. The germline V gene encodes CDR1 MDHEN and CDR2 SYDVKM. The CDR3 is CASSTLQTLYEQYF. The CDR3 coding sequence is TGTGCCAGCAGCACTCTCCAGACTCTCTACGAGCAGTACTTC.

The chain is built from TRBV28 and TRBJ1-4; D remains unclear. V dropped 8 bases and J dropped 0 bases, with 13 bases sitting between them. From germline, CDR1 is MDHEN and CDR2 SYDVKM. This CDR3 is 15 amino acids long. CDR3 in amino acids: CASREGSPTNEKLFF. The CDR3 coding sequence is TGTGCCAGCCGCGAAGGGTCGCCAACTAATGAAAAACTGTTTTTT. The whole variable domain, filled in from reference TRBV28 and TRBJ1-4, reads DVKVTQSSRYLVKRTGEKVFLECVQDMDHENMFWYRQDPGLGLRLIYFSYDVKMKEKGDIPEGYSVSREKKERFSLILESASTNQTSMYLCASREGSPTNEKLFFGSGTQLSVL.

The chain has TRBV6-5 and TRBJ2-7, with D perhaps being TRBD1 or TRBD2 (5 bases each). The CDR3 covers 14 residues. Germline values: CDR1 MNHEY, CDR2 SVGAGI. V was clipped by 0 bases and J by 4 bases, with 10 bases between them. The DNA of the CDR3 is TGTGCCAGCAGTTACTCAGGGACCAGGTACGAGCAGTACTTC. Protein sequence: CASSYSGTRYEQYF.

The V and J genes are TRBV7-9 and TRBJ2-2; D possibly corresponds to TRBD1 (5 bases). Germline loops: CDR1 SEHNR, CDR2 FQNEAQ (reference sequence). The CDR3 sequence is 13 residues long. Trimming pared 6 bases from V and 5 bases from J, leaving 10 bases between. The CDR3 DNA is TGTGCCAGCAGGAGCCAGGGTACCGGGGAGCTGTTTTTT. Translation gives CASRSQGTGELFF.

This chain's CDR3 is CASTGTSGGETQYF. CDR3 coding DNA: TGTGCCAGTACCGGGACGTCGGGGGGCGAGACCCAGTACTTC. The chain couples TRBV19 to TRBJ2-5; D might be TRBD2 (7 bases). The CDR3 has 14 residues. V lost 7 bases to trimming and J lost 5 bases, with 17 bases between them. Germline values: CDR1 LNHDA, CDR2 SQIVND (reference sequence).